This TCR beta chain derives from a study of cytomegalovirus exposure and HLA in healthy donors. Donors had nominal health at sampling but likely had unrecorded immune exposures. Note on this clone: What it recognizes is unknown.

Germline V lookup: CDR1 LNHDA, CDR2 SQIVND (reference sequence). J was trimmed by 12 bases and V by 5 bases; bases with no gene match: 8. The length of the CDR3 is 12 residues. Primers included in the PCR were 60 Vbeta and 13 Jbeta primers. The method was immunoSEQ multiplex PCR; TCRdb's version includes in-frame clones alone and lacks a portion of them. Recorded for this sample: approximately 68,000 clones. Study-wide findings and caveats: Later analysis found that TCR beta chains associated with HLA were more clonally expanded than other, equally common chains. Several top significant clusters appeared, in a later analysis, to be linked to common viral pathogens.

Sequencing was carried out using PBMCs. The V and J genes are TRBV19 and TRBJ2-7; 9 nucleotides agree with TRBD1. This clonotype was obtained from a female donor in good health and CMV-seropositive. CDR3 sequence: CASSPGQGRMYF. The CDR3 region has the DNA TGTGCCAGTAGTCCCGGACAGGGGAGGATGTACTTC.